This T cell receptor beta chain was documented in a study of T cells in tuberculosis. The CDR3 covers 14 residues. Trimming stripped 2 bases from V and 2 bases from J, with 11 bases between. The germline gives CDR1 SGHKS, CDR2 YYEKEE (reference sequence). Produced via immunoSEQ multiplex PCR; TCRdb's table is partial and in-frame only. The top ten hold about a sixth of the sample, which has tens of thousands of clones, just over 90% seen once. V and J are TRBV5-5 and TRBJ2-7; TRBD1 is a possible D gene (5 bases). This TCR was sampled from a donor between 10 and 35 years old with latent tuberculosis or without tuberculosis infection. Some clones in this sample may be carry-over from other donors' samples. Sequencing used PBMCs. CDR3 coding DNA: TGTGCCAGCAGCTTAAACAGGTTGGCCTACGAGCAGTACTTC. Its protein is CASSLNRLAYEQYF.